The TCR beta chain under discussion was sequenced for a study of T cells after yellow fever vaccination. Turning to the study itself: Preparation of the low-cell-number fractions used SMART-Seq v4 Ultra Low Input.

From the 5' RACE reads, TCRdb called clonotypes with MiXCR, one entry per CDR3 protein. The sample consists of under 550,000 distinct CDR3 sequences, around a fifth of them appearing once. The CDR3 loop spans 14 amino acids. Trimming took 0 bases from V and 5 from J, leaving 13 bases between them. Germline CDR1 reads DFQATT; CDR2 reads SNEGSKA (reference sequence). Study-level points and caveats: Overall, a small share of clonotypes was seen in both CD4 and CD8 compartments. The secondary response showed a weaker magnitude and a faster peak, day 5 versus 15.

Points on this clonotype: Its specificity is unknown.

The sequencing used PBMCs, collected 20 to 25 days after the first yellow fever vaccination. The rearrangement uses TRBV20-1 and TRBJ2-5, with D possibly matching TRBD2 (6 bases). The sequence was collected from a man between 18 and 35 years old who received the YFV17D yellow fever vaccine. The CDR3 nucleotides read TGCAGTGCTAGAGATTGGAGGGACCGTGAGACCCAGTACTTC. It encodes CSARDWRDRETQYF.